These 15 T cell receptor beta chains were all obtained from the same sample, sequenced in a study of regulatory T cells in long-lasting Graves disease. The time point denotes: persistent/refractory GD, antithyroid drugs over 5 years with positive TRAb. From PBMCs, RNA was extracted and then used to make the TCR library. Through Arm-PCR of CDR3 regions and iRepertoire HTBI primers, TCR beta libraries were built. MiXCR was run by TCRdb on the multiplex PCR reads, yielding one entry per CDR3 protein. The sample holds fewer than 600,000 distinct CDR3 sequences; about 20% are singletons and the top ten take roughly 14%. The starting material was peripheral blood mononuclear cells (PBMCs), obtained when the disease was refractory, from a patient treated with antithyroid drugs. These receptors were taken from a female donor with Graves disease.

This clonotype was counted a few times. This rearrangement joins TRBV20-1 to TRBJ2-5; D is perhaps TRBD2 (5 bases). The CDR3 runs to 13 residues. Germline CDR1 DFQATT, CDR2 SNEGSKA (reference sequence). V was clipped by 0 bases and J by 5 bases, with 10 bases between them. The DNA of the CDR3 is TGCAGTGCTAGAGATACCCGAGGGGAGACCCAGTACTTC. Encoded protein: CSARDTRGETQYF.

The CDR3: CASRPVGGQFF. CDR3 nucleotide sequence: TGTGCCAGCAGGCCGGTGGGGGGGCAGTTCTTC. This chain joins TRBV6-1 and TRBJ2-1; a weak D match, TRBD2 (6 bases). This CDR3 has 11 residues. Germline V gives CDR1 MNHNS, CDR2 SASEGT. Trimming cost V 6 bases and J 12 bases, with 12 bases left between them.

This chain links TRBV5-1 with TRBJ2-2, with D possibly matching TRBD1 (5 bases). Trimming removed 2 bases at V and 1 base at J, with 9 bases between. Germline CDR1 and CDR2: SGHRS and YFSETQ. The length of the CDR3 is 15 residues. The CDR3 spells CASSFGRENTGELFF. The CDR3 DNA reads as TGCGCCAGCAGCTTCGGCAGGGAGAACACCGGGGAGCTGTTTTTT.

This clonotype was observed many times. CDR3 sequence: CASSFPNQPQHF. The CDR3 coding sequence is TGTGCCAGCAGTTTCCCCAATCAGCCCCAGCATTTT. This chain links TRBV7-2 with TRBJ1-5; D unclear. This CDR3 has 12 residues. Deletions cut 6 bases from V and 3 bases from J, with 6 bases between. Per the germline V gene, CDR1 is SGHTA and CDR2 is FQGNSA.

This clonotype came up many times. The rearrangement joins TRBV6-1 to TRBJ1-1; D ambiguous. CDR3 length: 13 amino acids. V was cut by 5 bases and J by 4 bases, with 11 bases left in between. Germline CDR1 MNHNS, CDR2 SASEGT. The CDR3 is CASSPDAFTEAFF. The DNA of the CDR3 is TGTGCCAGCAGTCCCGACGCGTTCACTGAAGCTTTCTTT.

In this sample, this clonotype turned up many times. The rearrangement uses TRBV10-3 and TRBJ2-7; unclear D gene. CDR3 length: 13 amino acids. CDR1 is ENHRY and CDR2 is SYGVKD in the germline V gene. Trimming pared 2 bases from V and 4 bases from J, leaving 9 bases between. The CDR3 DNA follows: TGTGCCATCAGTGAGGAGACTTCGTACGAGCAGTACTTC. This sequence encodes CAISEETSYEQYF.

Ten or more counts support this clonotype. The chain couples TRBV7-9 to TRBJ2-7, with TRBD2 as a possible D gene (6 bases). This CDR3 has 16 residues. Per the germline V gene, CDR1 is SEHNR and CDR2 is FQNEAQ (reference sequence). The germline V and J ends were trimmed by 6 bases and 4 bases, with 22 bases remaining between them. The CDR3 nucleotides read TGTGCCAGCAGTCGAACTCACCGGGACTGGGGTTACGAGCAGTACTTC. Translating gives CASSRTHRDWGYEQYF.

Ten or more counts support this clonotype. This chain links TRBV12-3 or TRBV12-4 with TRBJ1-5; 9 bases fit TRBD1. V trimming: 5 bases; J trimming: 3 bases; junction bases outside the gene matches: 5. There are 15 residues in the CDR3. The CDR3 spells CASSGDRAYNQPQHF. The CDR3 DNA reads TGTGCCAGCAGTGGGGACAGGGCTTACAATCAGCCCCAGCATTTT.

V is TRBV20-1 and J is TRBJ2-6, with D perhaps matching TRBD1 (5 bases). Germline V gene data show CDR1 as DFQATT and CDR2 as SNEGSKA (reference sequence). Deletions cut 7 bases from V and 8 bases from J, with 15 bases between. The CDR3 is made up of 13 amino acids. CDR3 region: CSVAGKGSNVLTF. Here the CDR3 DNA reads TGCAGTGTGGCAGGGAAAGGGTCCAACGTCCTGACTTTC.

This clonotype showed up just a few times. The chain recombines TRBV7-2 with TRBJ1-4; D is undetermined. The germline V gene encodes CDR1 SGHTA and CDR2 FQGNSA. Trimming removed 2 bases from V and 6 bases from J, with 7 bases in between. This CDR3 spans 13 amino acids. CDR3 in amino acids: CASSLNSYEKLFF. CDR3 DNA sequence: TGTGCCAGCAGCTTAAACAGTTATGAAAAACTGTTTTTT.

This chain joins TRBV5-5 and TRBJ1-1; 7 bases agree with TRBD1. The CDR3 length is 14 residues. Germline V gives CDR1 SGHKS, CDR2 YYEKEE (reference sequence). V lost 3 bases to trimming and J lost 6 bases; unmatched junction nucleotides: 8. CDR3 residues: CASSSGTGAPEAFF. The DNA of the CDR3 is TGTGCCAGCAGCTCAGGTACAGGGGCCCCTGAAGCTTTCTTT.

This clonotype was recorded a few times. The chain carries TRBV28 and TRBJ2-3; a possible D gene is TRBD2 (5 bases). The length of the CDR3 is 17 residues. The germline V gene encodes CDR1 MDHEN and CDR2 SYDVKM. V gave up 4 bases and J gave up 1 base, with 18 bases separating them. The CDR3: CASSSLSSATRTDTQYF. In DNA, the CDR3 is TGTGCCAGCAGTTCACTGAGTAGCGCGACCCGCACAGATACGCAGTATTTT.

There are many counts of this clonotype. The gene calls are TRBV20-1 and TRBJ1-1; no definite D call. Germline loops: CDR1 DFQATT, CDR2 SNEGSKA (reference sequence). With 1 base removed from V and 6 bases from J, the gap between germline ends came to 24 bases. The CDR3 length is 17 residues. CDR3: CSARVHLSRIAKAEAFF. As DNA, the CDR3 is TGCAGTGCTAGAGTACATCTATCGCGGATAGCAAAGGCTGAAGCTTTCTTT.

This clonotype has ten or more counts. This chain joins TRBV11-2 and TRBJ1-4; D gene uncertain. Trimming cost V 4 bases and J 8 bases, with 20 bases left between them. CDR3 length: 16 residues. Germline CDR1 is SGHAT and CDR2 is FQNNGV. CDR3 nucleotide sequence: TGTGCCAGCAGCTCGGCCCAGACGGCCGCGGGGGAAAAACTGTTTTTT. It specifies CASSSAQTAAGEKLFF. The full variable domain, in which reference TRBV11-2 and TRBJ1-4 provide the parts outside the CDR3, is EAGVAQSPRYKIIEKRQSVAFWCNPISGHATLYWYQQILGQGPKLLIQFQNNGVVDDSQLPKDRFSAERLKGVDSTLKIQPAKLEDSAVYLCASSSAQTAAGEKLFFGSGTQLSVL.

This clonotype was found many times. This chain joins TRBV28 and TRBJ1-1, with a possible D match to TRBD1 (6 bases). Germline V gene sequence: CDR1 MDHEN, CDR2 SYDVKM. The CDR3 covers 15 residues. Trimming took off 3 bases at V and 1 base at J, with 12 bases between the two ends. CDR3 amino acids: CASSFGGGGNTEAFF. The CDR3 nucleotides read TGTGCCAGCAGTTTCGGGGGAGGGGGGAACACTGAAGCTTTCTTT.